A single sample is the source of the 18 T cell receptor beta chains below, sequenced in a study of CXCR3-negative and CXCR3-positive naive CD8 T cells. Via 5' RACE with UMI labels, TRB cDNA libraries were prepared. TCRdb reprocessed the 5' RACE reads and stores each CDR3 protein as one record, lacking DNA. The sample spans fewer than 55,000 distinct CDR3 sequences; the ten largest clones claim less than 1.6%. The sample taken for sequencing was naive CXCR3- CD8+ T cells from blood. Sample subset: CD45RO-CCR7+CD27+CD95- naive CD8+ T cells lacking CXCR3 (TNR3-). The source is a human donor in good health. Some clones in this sample may be carry-over from other donors' samples.

The V call is TRBV28, the J call TRBJ2-3. CDR3 length equals 13 residues. Germline CDR1 and CDR2: MDHEN and SYDVKM. CDR3 region: CASSLVRADTQYF.

The chain couples TRBV29-1 to TRBJ2-5; the D gene TCRdb calls, TRBD1, cannot be checked with no DNA. CDR1 and CDR2 from the germline V gene are SQVTM and ANQGSEA. CDR3 length: 15 amino acids. The CDR3 protein is CSVDGDSPGEETQYF. Using reference TRBV29-1 and TRBJ2-5 for the parts outside the CDR3, the full variable domain is SAVISQKPSRDICQRGTSLTIQCQVDSQVTMMFWYRQQPGQSLTLIATANQGSEATYESGFVIDKFPISRPNLTFSTLTVSNMSPEDSSIYLCSVDGDSPGEETQYFGPGTRLLVL.

J is TRBJ2-1 and V is TRBV29-1; the TCRdb D gene call, TRBD1, has no DNA to confirm it. The CDR3 consists of 16 residues. Germline V gene data show CDR1 as SQVTM and CDR2 as ANQGSEA. The CDR3 loop reads CSVEPPGQGSYNEQFF.

V is TRBV4-1 and J is TRBJ2-1; TCRdb's D gene call, TRBD2, goes unchecked for lack of DNA. The CDR3 has 14 amino acids. In germline, CDR1 is MGHRA, CDR2 YSYEKL. CDR3: CASSPWTSGGEQFF.

The chain combines TRBV7-6 with TRBJ2-5; the TCRdb call, TRBD1, lacks DNA for checking. Germline-derived CDR1 and CDR2 are SGHVS and FNYEAQ. The CDR3 totals 14 residues. CDR3: CASSSTRGGETQYF. The full variable domain, completed using reference TRBV7-6 and TRBJ2-5, is GAGVSQSPRYKVTKRGQDVALRCDPISGHVSLYWYRQALGQGPEFLTYFNYEAQQDKSGLPNDRFSAERPEGSISTLTIQRTEQRDSAMYRCASSSTRGGETQYFGPGTRLLVL.

This chain's CDR3 is CSARDWTSGHYEQYF. The V and J genes are TRBV20-1 and TRBJ2-7; TCRdb selects TRBD2, and the lack of DNA leaves this call unchecked. The CDR3 is 15 residues long. Germline V CDR1 and CDR2: DFQATT, SNEGSKA (reference sequence).

The gene calls are TRBV5-1 and TRBJ2-7; lacking DNA, the TRBD1 call made by TCRdb goes unchecked. This CDR3 has 14 residues. Per germline, CDR1 SGHRS and CDR2 YFSETQ. The CDR3 reads CASSLAGEGYEQYF.

The V gene is TRBV15, the J gene TRBJ2-7. From germline, CDR1 is LNHNV and CDR2 YYDKDF (reference sequence). The CDR3 extends over 12 amino acids. CDR3 sequence: CATSRVGNEQYF.

The V call is TRBV4-1, the J call TRBJ2-7; the TCRdb D gene call, TRBD2, has no DNA to confirm it. CDR1 MGHRA and CDR2 YSYEKL come from the germline V gene. The CDR3 spans 15 residues. The CDR3 region is CASSQRLAGEKEQYF.

V is TRBV6-5 and J is TRBJ2-3. The V gene's germline CDR1 is MNHEY and CDR2 SVGAGI. This CDR3 has 13 residues. The CDR3 loop is CASSYGSTDTQYF.

This chain connects TRBV11-2 to TRBJ2-7; without DNA, the TCRdb call of TRBD1 cannot be checked. The CDR3 runs 15 residues. The germline V gene has CDR1 SGHAT and CDR2 FQNNGV. The CDR3 protein is CASSSPPGTGVRQYF.

The rearrangement uses TRBV12-3 or TRBV12-4 and TRBJ2-5. This CDR3 is 12 amino acids long. CDR3 in amino acids: CASSPIGETQYF.

V gene TRBV2 combines with J gene TRBJ2-7; TCRdb's D call, TRBD2, is unchecked because there is no DNA. Germline V gene lookup returns CDR1 SNHLY and CDR2 FYNNEI. The length of the CDR3 is 14 residues. CDR3 sequence reads: CASSPGTTIYEQYF.

V usage is TRBV20-1 and J usage is TRBJ2-1; TCRdb reports TRBD1, a call that lacks DNA to check it against. Germline values: CDR1 DFQATT, CDR2 SNEGSKA (reference sequence). CDR3 length: 13 residues. Here the CDR3 reads CSAVVDIYNEQFF.

CDR3 protein: CASERGPTGFNEQFF. The chain recombines TRBV7-9 with TRBJ2-1; TCRdb's D gene call, TRBD2, goes unchecked for lack of DNA. Looked up from germline, CDR1 is SEHNR and CDR2 is FQNEAQ (reference sequence). The CDR3 runs to 15 residues.

V and J are TRBV4-3 and TRBJ2-7; TCRdb calls TRBD1, which cannot be checked without DNA. The germline gives CDR1 LGHNA, CDR2 YSLEER. The CDR3 runs to 14 residues. This CDR3 is CASSPGTGNLGQYF.

V gene TRBV7-9 combines with J gene TRBJ2-3; TCRdb's D call of TRBD1 is untestable without DNA. Looked up from germline, CDR1 is SEHNR and CDR2 is FQNEAQ (reference sequence). This CDR3 comprises 15 residues. The CDR3 loop is CASSLVGQNTDTQYF.

CDR3 sequence reads: CASSDAGTSGEQFF. The J gene is TRBJ2-1, the V gene TRBV6-4; TCRdb's D call, TRBD2, is unchecked because there is no DNA. This CDR3 comprises 14 residues. Germline assignment: CDR1 MRHNA and CDR2 SNTAGT.